This T cell receptor beta chain was observed in a study of regulatory T cells in long-lasting Graves disease (dated by TCRdb to the early 2020s). For context, the study as a whole: In the newly diagnosed Graves' disease group, patients had been taking antithyroid drugs for less than 3 months. Patients with persistent Graves' disease were compared with patients with newly diagnosed Graves' disease using TCR sequencing and RNA sequencing of peripheral blood. The study was registered as a clinical trial and conducted in China. A total of roughly 35 samples underwent TCR sequencing: around 13 from persistent and roughly 20 from newly diagnosed Graves' disease patients.

Paper-wide results and their limitations: Preferential use of TRBV28, TRBJ1-2 and TRBJ2-5 was observed in persistent disease, whereas TRBV20-1 and TRBJ2-1 were favored in newly diagnosed disease. Sequencing and analysis were limited to the TCR beta chain. Patients with persistent disease shared more public clonotypes (around 3,000) than newly diagnosed patients did (nearly 1,000). The authors acknowledged the small sample size as a limitation that may reduce accuracy. Because the primary lesion, thyroid tissue, could not be accessed, the study looked at peripheral blood alone. Compared with newly diagnosed patients, patients with persistent Graves' disease had lower TCR Shannon entropy and fewer highly expanded clones, which suggests clonal expansion.

The table lists this clonotype with many counts. Its antigen has not been determined. Base qualities are not at hand, and no much larger clone is one base apart. V and J are truncated by 5 bases and 3 bases respectively, leaving an intervening sequence of 8 bases. The germline V gene (reference sequence) gives CDR1 as SEHNR and CDR2 as FQNEAQ. The CDR3 holds 12 amino acids from the cysteine to the phenylalanine. CDR3 DNA only is kept here, 36 bases in frame from base 1. The sample's time point, from its label and the paper: newly diagnosed GD, antithyroid drugs for less than 3 months. RNA was extracted from PBMCs in TRIzol for both TCR sequencing and RNA sequencing. The diagnosis of Graves' disease followed American Thyroid Association guidelines. Recruitment of patients was carried out at an endocrinology department in Xi'an, China. Each patient gave approximately 10 milliliters of peripheral blood, collected in an EDTA anticoagulant tube. Ficoll Paque Plus density gradient separation was used to isolate PBMCs, and no additional T cell sorting was done. An Agilent 2100 Bioanalyzer and agarose gel were used to check RNA quality, and a NanoDrop 2000 was used to measure RNA concentration.

The library was made by multiplex PCR. Sequencing was carried out with an Illumina HiSeq 4000. iRepertoire HTBI primers and Arm-PCR amplification of CDR3 regions were used to construct TCR beta libraries. Before sequencing, the PCR products underwent gel purification. In the source study's methods: Gene usage analysis of CDR3 amino acid clonotypes used the roughly 60 TRBV and 14 to 15 TRBJ segments found across samples. Filtered high-quality paired reads were merged into contigs using COPE and FqMerger. BLAST was used to align contigs to the IMGT TRBV, TRBD and TRBJ reference genes, and CDR3 was defined following IMGT. Highly expanded clones were defined as clonotypes with a frequency above 0.1%. Shannon entropy was used to measure repertoire diversity, and the Gini coefficient was used to measure V-J evenness. A clonotype was considered public if more than one individual shared it. Starting from the raw public reads, TCRdb applied fastp trimming at Q25, assembled clones with MiXCR and retained in-frame beta chains. For every CDR3 protein sequence, its rows merge into one entry that carries the most common genes and DNA. These V and J calls derive from TCRdb rather than the authors' analysis. This sample has under 800,000 distinct CDR3 sequences in its table, and about 16% of those were observed once. 15% to 20% of the sample is in the top ten clones.

This same sample was also taken into another study, of T cells in Graves' hyperthyroidism and ophthalmopathy. As the second publication notes: Graves' hyperthyroidism was defined as stable when no progression to ophthalmopathy occurred over 18 months of follow-up. Hyperthyroidism patients were newly diagnosed, with disease duration under 2 months, and aged 18 to 65 years. The study excluded patients with uncontrolled infections, other autoimmune diseases, pregnancy or lactation. Diagnoses were based on clinical symptoms, serum thyroxine and TRAb, thyroid ultrasound and orbital computed tomography. The TCR CDR3 was subjected to a first round of RT-PCR using the HTBI primer set and the Qiagen OneStep RT-PCR kit. Blood samples also contained most of the expanded thyroid clonotypes (frequency above 0.001), which suggests that blood repertoires may reflect thyroid immune responses. In cross-validation, a model built on a 13 V-J signature told ophthalmopathy apart from stable hyperthyroidism with over 85% sensitivity and approximately 81% specificity, and in testing the same model reached 80%/75%. In validation, progression to ophthalmopathy was predicted by the model with almost 71% sensitivity and 72% to 85% specificity, a median of about 6 months before onset. To identify TCR V-J signatures that set the groups apart, the researchers used a discovery cohort of about a hundred patients, made up of approximately 43 with Graves' ophthalmopathy and some 60 with stable Graves' hyperthyroidism. An independent validation cohort of under 20 hyperthyroidism patients and some 15 patients who later progressed to ophthalmopathy tested prospective prediction of ophthalmopathy. The 100 discovery patients were randomly divided into training and test sets at a 7:3 ratio. In addition, the study compared T-cell repertoires in thyroid tissue and in blood from roughly six Graves' hyperthyroidism patients. Following sampling, methimazole starting at 30 mg daily was given to hyperthyroidism patients, and high-dose intravenous methylprednisolone was given to ophthalmopathy patients. Libraries were constructed in a second round of multiplex PCR, after which size selection and purification were carried out. Sequencing of the libraries was done on an Illumina HiSeq2000 using paired-end 100 bp reads. SOAPnuke was used to process the raw data, with reads discarded if the reads contained adapters or uncalled bases, had a mean Phred below 15, or lacked an exact constant-primer or identifier match. High-quality paired reads were merged using COPE v1.2.5, and each unique nucleotide sequence was defined as a clonotype. MiTCR v1.1 was used to align the clonotypes against IMGT TRBV, TRBD and TRBJ reference segments. The analysis was restricted to V-J combinations with a frequency above 0.0001, which together covered about 99% of the repertoires. The TCS score was defined as the ratio of F50 (clonal expansion) to E x V (chaos), calculated using BLOSUM62-based TCRdist between CDR3 peptides within each V-J. Welch's t-statistics and random forest reduced around 550 V-J features to roughly 13, which were used in a naive Bayes classifier (R e1071). No statistical method was used to set the sample size in advance, and investigators knew the group allocation. According to the paper, TCR Vbeta CDR3 sequencing was carried out on over 130 peripheral blood samples, which came from about 45 ophthalmopathy, approximately 72 hyperthyroidism and approximately 17 progressor patients.

The sequencing used peripheral blood mononuclear cells (PBMCs), collected at new diagnosis, from a patient treated with antithyroid drugs. Rearrangement joined TRBV7-9 to TRBJ2-7; no confident D gene assignment can be made. This sequence originates from a woman younger than 45 with Graves disease. Donor details come from another sample of the same person, matched by shared clones. The nucleotide sequence is TGTGCCAGCAGCCTAGAGAACTACGAGCAGTACTTC. Translation gives CASSLENYEQYF.